A selection of T cell receptor beta chains follows, all from one sample in a study of blood T cell repertoires in COVID-19. This table comes from immunoSEQ multiplex PCR, and its TCRdb copy is limited to in-frame clones, with some not included. The table shows 250,000 to 350,000 clones, with 70% to 90% occurring only once. The material sequenced was peripheral blood. These receptors came from a human donor with COVID-19, enrolled during active disease. The donor label of this sample is uncertain. Each CDR3 is given with its conserved first and last residue. Each record gives: D gene, J gene, clone size, V gene, CDR3 protein, CDR3 DNA. D genes are given only for firm matches. Only some rows state a clone size, as once, few, many or a class for expanded clones.

>.|TRBJ1-3|.|TRBV19
CASRTTDGSPGNTIYF
TGTGCCAGTAGAACGACAGACGGTTCCCCTGGAAACACCATATATTTT
>.|TRBJ1-1|.|TRBV30
CAWSVTGINTEAFF
TGTGCCTGGAGTGTTACGGGGATCAACACTGAAGCTTTCTTT
>TRBD1|TRBJ2-7|.|TRBV11-3
CASSLRQGYEQYF
TGTGCCAGCAGCTTGAGACAGGGATACGAGCAGTACTTC
>.|TRBJ2-7|.|TRBV7-2
CASTLSSYEQYF
TGTGCCAGCACCCTGTCGTCGTACGAGCAGTACTTC
>TRBD1|TRBJ1-1|.|TRBV5-1
CASSRTGLNTEAFF
TGCGCCAGCAGCCGGACAGGCCTGAACACTGAAGCTTTCTTT
>TRBD1|TRBJ1-1|.|TRBV10-3
CAITGQVNTEAFF
TGTGCCATCACGGGACAGGTTAACACTGAAGCTTTCTTT
>TRBD2|TRBJ2-5|.|TRBV5-1
CASSLAGLAAETQYF
TGCGCCAGCAGCTTGGCCGGACTAGCCGCGGAGACCCAGTACTTC
>.|TRBJ2-5|.|TRBV29-1
CSVLDWRDQYF
TGCAGCGTCCTGGACTGGAGGGACCAGTACTTC
>.|TRBJ1-4|.|TRBV19
CASSILITEKLFF
TGTGCCAGTAGTATTTTAATTACAGAAAAACTGTTTTTT
>TRBD1|TRBJ1-5|.|TRBV4-3
CASSQDYGAAGGQPQHF
TGCGCCAGCAGCCAAGATTACGGGGCGGCAGGGGGTCAGCCCCAGCATTTT
>.|TRBJ1-2|few|TRBV9
CASSHSNYGYTF
TGTGCCAGCAGCCACTCTAACTATGGCTACACCTTC
>.|TRBJ2-5|.|TRBV27
CASSLDRQETQYF
TGTGCCAGCAGTTTAGACAGGCAAGAGACCCAGTACTTC
>TRBD1|TRBJ1-5|.|TRBV7-8
CASSRDRGNQPQHF
TGTGCCAGCAGCCGGGACAGGGGTAATCAGCCCCAGCATTTT
>.|TRBJ1-1|.|TRBV5-1
CASSLVRAANTEAFF
TGCGCCAGCAGCTTGGTGCGGGCCGCGAACACTGAAGCTTTCTTT
>TRBD1|TRBJ1-2|.|TRBV28
CASTPGGTGANNYGYTF
TGTGCCAGCACCCCGGGCGGGACAGGGGCCAATAACTATGGCTACACCTTC
>TRBD2|TRBJ2-5|few|TRBV11-2
CASSPQAGGQETQYF
TGTGCCAGCAGCCCCCAGGCGGGGGGGCAAGAGACCCAGTACTTC
>TRBD2|TRBJ2-3|.|TRBV5-6
CASSLNLAGDTDTQYF
TGTGCCAGCAGCTTGAATCTAGCGGGGGACACAGATACGCAGTATTTT
>TRBD1|TRBJ2-5|.|TRBV7-2
CASSLARTGGYETQYF
TGTGCCAGCAGCTTAGCGCGGACAGGGGGCTATGAGACCCAGTACTTC
>.|TRBJ1-1|few|TRBV2
CASSFGTGALEAFF
TGTGCCAGCAGTTTCGGGACGGGAGCACTCGAAGCTTTCTTT
>TRBD2|TRBJ2-5|.|TRBV28
CASSLTGGGQETQYF
TGTGCCAGCAGTTTAACCGGCGGGGGGCAAGAGACCCAGTACTTC
>TRBD1|TRBJ1-2|.|TRBV15
CATSRGSGQGAGRSGYTF
TGTGCCACCAGCAGGGGCTCCGGACAGGGGGCCGGGCGGTCAGGCTACACCTTC
>TRBD1|TRBJ2-1|.|TRBV28
CASSSTAWDRGMDNEQFF
TGTGCCAGCAGTTCTACCGCCTGGGACAGGGGGATGGACAATGAGCAGTTCTTC
>.|TRBJ1-6|.|TRBV30
CAWSMGPDNSPLHF
TGTGCCTGGAGTATGGGGCCAGATAATTCACCCCTCCACTTT
>.|TRBJ1-5|once|TRBV28
CASTPGHLQPQHF
TGTGCCAGCACCCCGGGACATTTGCAGCCCCAGCATTTT
>TRBD2|TRBJ2-7|.|TRBV28
CASSSSRESSYEQYF
TGTGCCAGCAGTTCCTCGCGGGAGAGCTCCTACGAGCAGTACTTC
>TRBD2|TRBJ2-7|.|TRBV7-8
CASSPGTSGSYLNYEQYF
TGTGCCAGCAGCCCAGGGACTAGCGGGAGTTACCTAAACTACGAGCAGTACTTC
>TRBD2|TRBJ2-3|few|TRBV2
CASSPQIAGGTDTQYF
TGTGCCAGCAGCCCCCAAATAGCGGGAGGCACAGATACGCAGTATTTT
>.|TRBJ2-7|.|TRBV9
CASSVGEPAGGLTYEQYF
TGTGCCAGCAGCGTAGGGGAGCCGGCTGGCGGACTGACCTACGAGCAGTACTTC
>TRBD2|TRBJ2-5|.|TRBV10-3
CAISDGVTGGPETQYF
TGTGCCATCAGTGATGGGGTGACGGGAGGGCCCGAGACCCAGTACTTC
>TRBD1|TRBJ1-5|.|TRBV15
CATSRLLDRGSFQPQHF
TGTGCCACCAGCAGGCTACTAGACAGGGGGTCCTTTCAGCCCCAGCATTTT
>TRBD1|TRBJ1-5|.|TRBV7-2
CASSPGQGSQPQHF
TGTGCCAGCAGCCCAGGACAGGGGAGTCAGCCCCAGCATTTT
>.|TRBJ2-2|.|TRBV4-3
CASSQRNTGELFF
TGCGCCAGCAGCCAGCGGAACACCGGGGAGCTGTTTTTT
>.|TRBJ1-4|once|TRBV9
CASSAQGGSEKLFF
TGTGCCAGCAGCGCCCAGGGAGGGAGTGAAAAACTGTTTTTT
>.|TRBJ2-5|.|TRBV18
CASSPSGGGIQETQYF
TGTGCCAGCTCACCCTCTGGAGGCGGAATCCAAGAGACCCAGTACTTC
>TRBD2|TRBJ2-7|once|TRBV29-1
CSVDGTSGRIYEQYF
TGCAGCGTTGACGGGACTAGCGGGAGAATCTACGAGCAGTACTTC
>TRBD1|TRBJ1-1|.|TRBV7-9
CASSSPDRGNTEAFF
TGTGCCAGCAGCTCCCCGGACAGGGGGAACACTGAAGCTTTCTTT
>.|TRBJ1-4|.|TRBV5-6
CASSLYSGATNEKLFF
TGTGCCAGCAGCTTGTACTCGGGAGCAACTAATGAAAAACTGTTTTTT
>TRBD1|TRBJ1-1|.|TRBV28
CASSRSWTGRAEAFF
TGTGCCAGCAGTAGGAGTTGGACAGGGCGGGCTGAAGCTTTCTTT
>TRBD2|TRBJ2-1|.|TRBV19
CASRRGLVGDEQFF
TGTGCCAGTCGTAGGGGACTAGTTGGGGATGAGCAGTTCTTC
>TRBD1|TRBJ1-3|.|TRBV7-8
CASSLSDREGNTIYF
TGTGCCAGCAGCTTATCGGACAGGGAGGGAAACACCATATATTTT
>TRBD2|TRBJ2-1|.|TRBV7-8
CASSSGLAGPNEQFF
TGTGCCAGCAGCTCGGGACTAGCGGGTCCCAATGAGCAGTTCTTC
>.|TRBJ1-2|.|TRBV12-3/TRBV12-4
CAVGQNYGYTF
TGTGCCGTCGGACAGAACTATGGCTACACCTTC
>.|TRBJ1-2|few|TRBV7-9
CASSFSAESYGYTF
TGTGCCAGCAGCTTTTCGGCGGAGTCCTATGGCTACACCTTC
>TRBD1|TRBJ2-2|.|TRBV5-6
CASSYRTGIDGELFF
TGTGCCAGCAGCTATAGGACAGGGATTGACGGGGAGCTGTTTTTT
>TRBD2|TRBJ2-5|.|TRBV5-1
CASSLPSGGGTQYF
TGCGCCAGCAGCTTGCCTAGCGGAGGTGGAACCCAGTACTTC
>TRBD2|TRBJ2-1|.|TRBV28
CASSLPLAGYNEQFF
TGTGCCAGCAGTTTACCACTAGCGGGATACAATGAGCAGTTCTTC
>.|TRBJ2-7|.|TRBV21-1
CASSPGEYF
TGTGCCAGCAGTCCAGGGGAATACTTC
>TRBD1|TRBJ1-1|many|TRBV6-4
CASSRGFMTEAFF
TGTGCCAGCAGCAGGGGGTTTATGACTGAAGCTTTCTTT
>.|TRBJ2-4|.|TRBV7-3
CASSTPPSEVIQYF
TGTGCCAGCAGCACACCCCCTAGTGAAGTCATTCAGTACTTC
>TRBD1|TRBJ1-2|.|TRBV6-5
CASRTSGTGGRYTF
TGTGCCAGCAGGACCTCCGGGACAGGGGGACGCTACACCTTC
>.|TRBJ2-7|.|TRBV6-2/TRBV6-3
CASSRANRVVGEQYF
TGTGCCAGCAGTAGGGCCAACAGGGTAGTTGGAGAGCAGTACTTC
>TRBD2|TRBJ2-7|few|TRBV2
CASTRLAGAYEQYF
TGTGCCAGCACCCGACTAGCGGGGGCCTACGAGCAGTACTTC